This TCR beta chain came from a study of blood T cell repertoires in COVID-19. The overall study: The samples span acute and convalescent COVID-19 from the United States, Italy and Spain. Sources were T cells, B-cell-depleted T cells, or PBMCs; the material itself was cDNA or gDNA.

The CDR3 runs to 16 residues. CDR1 is MGHRA and CDR2 is YSYEKL in the germline V gene. Deletions cut 0 bases from V and 5 bases from J, with 13 bases between. Per the original methods: Using reference gene primer amplification, nucleated cell counts were estimated. The repertoire was sequenced with immunoSEQ multiplex PCR; TCRdb's copy has only in-frame clones and lacks some. V and J calls and clone size come straight from that table; D and trimming were deduced from the DNA. Among around 620,000 clones listed, 80% to 90% were seen once. The V gene is TRBV4-1, the J gene TRBJ1-4; the D is unclear. The specimen was peripheral blood. This TCR was recovered from a woman aged 18-29 years with acute or convalescent COVID-19. Here the CDR3 reads CASSQDNGVKNEKLFF. CDR3 in DNA: TGCGCCAGCAGCCAAGATAACGGTGTAAAAAATGAAAAACTGTTTTTT.